Listed here is a single TCR beta chain. This sample was included in a study of siplizumab effects on memory and regulatory T cells. CDR3 length equals 15 residues. V lost 3 bases and J 4 bases, leaving 15 bases between the germline ends. Germline V gene lookup returns CDR1 KGHSH and CDR2 LQKENI. Profiled with immunoSEQ multiplex PCR; TCRdb holds only in-frame clones, not every one. The table has 50,000 to 70,000 clones, roughly 97% seen once. J is TRBJ2-5 and V is TRBV18, with D possibly called TRBD1 or TRBD2 (6 bases each). This receptor was obtained from a human donor in good health. The material sequenced was naive CD8+ T cells sorted from blood. The CDR3 DNA reads as TGTGCCAGCTCACCCCCGTCGGGGGCGGGAGAGACCCAGTACTTC. This sequence encodes CASSPPSGAGETQYF.